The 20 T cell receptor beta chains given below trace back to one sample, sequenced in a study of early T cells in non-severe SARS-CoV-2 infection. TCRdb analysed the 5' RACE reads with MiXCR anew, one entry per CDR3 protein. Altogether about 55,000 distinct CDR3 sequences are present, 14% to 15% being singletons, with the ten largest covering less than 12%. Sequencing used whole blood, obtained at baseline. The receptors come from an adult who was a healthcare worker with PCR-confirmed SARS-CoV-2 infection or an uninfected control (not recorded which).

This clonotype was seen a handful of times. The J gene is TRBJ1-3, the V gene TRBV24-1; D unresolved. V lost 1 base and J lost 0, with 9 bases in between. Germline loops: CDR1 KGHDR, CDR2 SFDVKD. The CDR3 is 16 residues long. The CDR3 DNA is TGTGCCACCAGTGATTTCAACGGAAACTCTGGAAACACCATATATTTT. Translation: CATSDFNGNSGNTIYF.

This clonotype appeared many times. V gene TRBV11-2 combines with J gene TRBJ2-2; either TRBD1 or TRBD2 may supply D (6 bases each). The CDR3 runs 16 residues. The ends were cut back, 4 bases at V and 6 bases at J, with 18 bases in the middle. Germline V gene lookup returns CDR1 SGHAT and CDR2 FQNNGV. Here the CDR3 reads CASSSLRGGMAGELFF. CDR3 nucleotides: TGTGCCAGCAGCTCGCTCCGAGGGGGGATGGCCGGGGAGCTGTTTTTT.

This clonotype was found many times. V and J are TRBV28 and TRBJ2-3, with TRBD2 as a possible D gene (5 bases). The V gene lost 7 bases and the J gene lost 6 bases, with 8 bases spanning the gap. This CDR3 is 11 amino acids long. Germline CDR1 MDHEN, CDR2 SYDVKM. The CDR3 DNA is TGTGCCAGCATCGGGATGGATACGCAGTATTTT. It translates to CASIGMDTQYF.

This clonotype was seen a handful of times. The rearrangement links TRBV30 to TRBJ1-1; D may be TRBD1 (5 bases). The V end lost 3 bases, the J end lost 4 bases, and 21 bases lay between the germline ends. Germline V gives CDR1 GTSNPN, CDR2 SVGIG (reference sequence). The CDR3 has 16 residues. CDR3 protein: CAWSGTVGLYGTEAFF. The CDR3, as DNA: TGTGCCTGGAGCGGGACCGTCGGACTGTACGGCACTGAAGCTTTCTTT.

The CDR3 loop reads CASSFRSDRGSVAFF. The CDR3 nucleotides read TGTGCCAGCAGTTTCCGATCCGACAGGGGGAGTGTAGCTTTCTTT. The V gene is TRBV6-5, the J gene TRBJ1-1; 9 bases are shared with TRBD1. Looked up from germline, CDR1 is MNHEY and CDR2 is SVGAGI. The CDR3 has 15 residues. J was trimmed by 10 bases and V by 4 bases; bases with no gene match: 13.

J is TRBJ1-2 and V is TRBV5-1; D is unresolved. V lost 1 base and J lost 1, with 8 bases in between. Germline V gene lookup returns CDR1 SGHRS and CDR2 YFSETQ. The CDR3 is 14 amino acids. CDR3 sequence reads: CASSLTSINYGYTF. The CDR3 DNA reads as TGCGCCAGCAGCTTGACTTCGATTAACTATGGCTACACCTTC.

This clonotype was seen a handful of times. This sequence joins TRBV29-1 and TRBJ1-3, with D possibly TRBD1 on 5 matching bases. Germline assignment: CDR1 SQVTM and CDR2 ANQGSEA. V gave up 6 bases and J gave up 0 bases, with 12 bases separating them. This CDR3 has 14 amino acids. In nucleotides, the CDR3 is TGCAGCGTCCAGGGACTGGACTCTGGAAACACCATATATTTT. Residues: CSVQGLDSGNTIYF.

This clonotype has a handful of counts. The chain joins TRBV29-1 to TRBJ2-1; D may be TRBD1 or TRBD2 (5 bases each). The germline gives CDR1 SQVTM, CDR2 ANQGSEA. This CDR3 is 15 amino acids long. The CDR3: CERKSFGTRDNEQFF. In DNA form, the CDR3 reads TGCGAGAGGAAATCATTTGGGACGAGGGATAATGAGCAGTTCTTC.

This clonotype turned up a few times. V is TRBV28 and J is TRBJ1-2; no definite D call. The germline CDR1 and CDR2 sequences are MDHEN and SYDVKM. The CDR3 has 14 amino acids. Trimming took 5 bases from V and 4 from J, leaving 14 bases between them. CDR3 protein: CASSPNWAGYGYTF. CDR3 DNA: TGTGCCAGCAGTCCCAACTGGGCGGGCTATGGCTACACCTTC.

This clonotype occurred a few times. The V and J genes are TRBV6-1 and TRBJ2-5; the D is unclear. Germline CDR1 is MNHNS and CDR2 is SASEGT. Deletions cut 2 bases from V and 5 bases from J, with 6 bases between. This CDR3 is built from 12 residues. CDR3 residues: CASSEFMETQYF. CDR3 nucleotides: TGTGCCAGCAGTGAATTTATGGAGACCCAGTACTTC.

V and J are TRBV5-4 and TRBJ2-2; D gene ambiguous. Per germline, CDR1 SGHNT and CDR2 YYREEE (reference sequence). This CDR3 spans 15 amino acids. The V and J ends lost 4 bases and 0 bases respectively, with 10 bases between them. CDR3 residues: CASSRGYTNTGELFF. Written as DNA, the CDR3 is TGTGCCAGCAGCCGTGGGTATACGAACACCGGGGAGCTGTTTTTT.

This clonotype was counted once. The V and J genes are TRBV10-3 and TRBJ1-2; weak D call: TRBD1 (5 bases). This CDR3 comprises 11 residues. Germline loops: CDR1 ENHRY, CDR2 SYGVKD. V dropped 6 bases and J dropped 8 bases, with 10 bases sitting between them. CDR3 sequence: CAIRQGGGYTF. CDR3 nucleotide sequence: TGTGCCATCAGGCAGGGTGGCGGCTACACCTTC.

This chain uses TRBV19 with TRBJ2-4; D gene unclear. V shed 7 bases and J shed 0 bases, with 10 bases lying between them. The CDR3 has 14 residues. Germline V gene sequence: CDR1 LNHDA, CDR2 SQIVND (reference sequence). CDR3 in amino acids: CASNQVGAKNIQYF. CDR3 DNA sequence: TGTGCCAGTAATCAAGTAGGAGCCAAAAACATTCAGTACTTC.

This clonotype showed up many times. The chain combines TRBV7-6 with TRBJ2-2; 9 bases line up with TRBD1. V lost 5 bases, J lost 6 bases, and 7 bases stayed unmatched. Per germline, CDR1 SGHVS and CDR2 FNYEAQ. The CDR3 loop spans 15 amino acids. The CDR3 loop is CASSQWTGEAGELFF. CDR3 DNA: TGTGCCAGCAGCCAATGGACAGGGGAGGCCGGGGAGCTGTTTTTT.

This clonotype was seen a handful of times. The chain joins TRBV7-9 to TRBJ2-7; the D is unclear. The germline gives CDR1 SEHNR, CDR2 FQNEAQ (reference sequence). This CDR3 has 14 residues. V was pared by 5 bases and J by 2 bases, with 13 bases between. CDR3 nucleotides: TGTGCCAGCAGCCCAGGCTTGGTTACCTACGAGCAGTACTTC. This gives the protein CASSPGLVTYEQYF.

The DNA of the CDR3 is TGTGCCAGCAGCTTAGAGGCAGGACCGAGAGGCTACACCTTC. Protein sequence: CASSLEAGPRGYTF. The V call is TRBV7-2, the J call TRBJ1-2; the D is unclear. V lost 1 base and J lost 8, with 14 bases in between. The germline V gene has CDR1 SGHTA and CDR2 FQGNSA. The CDR3 runs to 14 residues.

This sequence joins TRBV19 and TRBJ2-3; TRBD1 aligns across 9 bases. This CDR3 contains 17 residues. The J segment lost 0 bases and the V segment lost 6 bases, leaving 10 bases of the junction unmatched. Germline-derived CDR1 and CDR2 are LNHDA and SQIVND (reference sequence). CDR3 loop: CASSATGGAVSTDTQYF. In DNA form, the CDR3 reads TGTGCCAGTAGCGCAACAGGGGGCGCCGTTAGCACAGATACGCAGTATTTT.

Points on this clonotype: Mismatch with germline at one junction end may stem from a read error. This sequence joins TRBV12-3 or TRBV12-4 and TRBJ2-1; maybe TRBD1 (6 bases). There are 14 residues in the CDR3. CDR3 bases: TGTGCCAGCAGCCTGGGACAATTTTACAATGGGCAGTTCTTC. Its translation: CASSLGQFYNGQFF.

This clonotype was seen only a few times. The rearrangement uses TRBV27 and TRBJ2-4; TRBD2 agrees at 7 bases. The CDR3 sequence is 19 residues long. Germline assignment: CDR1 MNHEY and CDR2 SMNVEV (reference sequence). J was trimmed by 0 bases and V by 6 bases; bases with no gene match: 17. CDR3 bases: TGTGCCAGCAGCCCTTATGGGGAGGGACGGAATATAGCCAAAAACATTCAGTACTTC. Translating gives CASSPYGEGRNIAKNIQYF.

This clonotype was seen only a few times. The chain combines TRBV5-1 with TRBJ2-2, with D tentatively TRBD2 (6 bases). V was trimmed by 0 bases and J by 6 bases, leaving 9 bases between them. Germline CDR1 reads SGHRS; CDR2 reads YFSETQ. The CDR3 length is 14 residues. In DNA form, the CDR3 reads TGCGCCAGCAGCTTGGCGACGGGGGCCGGGGAGCTGTTTTTT. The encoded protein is CASSLATGAGELFF. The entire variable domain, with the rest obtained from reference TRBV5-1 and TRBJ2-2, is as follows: KAGVTQTPRYLIKTRGQQVTLSCSPISGHRSVSWYQQTPGQGLQFLFEYFSETQRNKGNFPGRFSGRQFSNSRSEMNVSTLELGDSALYLCASSLATGAGELFFGEGSRLTVL.